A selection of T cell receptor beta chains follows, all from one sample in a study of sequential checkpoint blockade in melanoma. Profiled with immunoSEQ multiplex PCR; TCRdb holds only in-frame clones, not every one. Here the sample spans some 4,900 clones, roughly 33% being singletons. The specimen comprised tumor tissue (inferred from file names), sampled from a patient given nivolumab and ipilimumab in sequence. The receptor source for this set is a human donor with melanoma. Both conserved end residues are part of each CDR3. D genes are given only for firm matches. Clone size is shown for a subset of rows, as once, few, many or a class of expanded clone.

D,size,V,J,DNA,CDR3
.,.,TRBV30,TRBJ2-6,TGTGCCTGGAGTGATCAGGGCTCTGGGGCCAACGTCCTGACTTTC,CAWSDQGSGANVLTF
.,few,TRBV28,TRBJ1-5,TGTGCCAGCAGTTTTAGCAGGGGTTACCAGCCCCAGCATTTT,CASSFSRGYQPQHF
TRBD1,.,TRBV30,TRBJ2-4,TGTGCCTGGAGTGTGGGGACAGGGAATGACATTCAGTACTTC,CAWSVGTGNDIQYF
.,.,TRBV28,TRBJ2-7,TGTGCCAGCAGTCTCCAAGCCTACGAGCAGTACTTC,CASSLQAYEQYF
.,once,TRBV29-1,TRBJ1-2,TGCAGCGTTGAAGTGGCCGGGAGGACTCCAAGCTACACCTTC,CSVEVAGRTPSYTF
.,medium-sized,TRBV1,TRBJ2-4,TGCGCCAGCAGCCAAGAAGCGGGGACTAGCGGGAGTCGAAACATTCAGTACTTC,CASSQEAGTSGSRNIQYF
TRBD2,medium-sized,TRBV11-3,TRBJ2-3,TGTGCCAGCATTCCCGGGGTAGCGGGAGGGACCACAGATACGCAGTATTTT,CASIPGVAGGTTDTQYF
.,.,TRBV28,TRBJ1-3,TGTGCCAGCAGTTTTTATGGCTCTGGAAACACCATATATTTT,CASSFYGSGNTIYF
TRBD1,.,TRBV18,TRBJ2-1,TGTGCCAGCTCACCACGATCACCGGGACAGGGCGTCTACAATGAGCAGTTCTTC,CASSPRSPGQGVYNEQFF
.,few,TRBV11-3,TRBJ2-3,TGTGCCAGCAGACTCGGACCCTGGGGCACAGATACGCAGTATTTT,CASRLGPWGTDTQYF
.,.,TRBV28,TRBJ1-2,TGTGCCAGCACCTTGCGGGGCAGGTCCAGCTATGGCTACACCTTC,CASTLRGRSSYGYTF
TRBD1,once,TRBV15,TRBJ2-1,TGTGCCACCAGCAGATCGACAGGGAAATACAATGAGCAGTTCTTC,CATSRSTGKYNEQFF
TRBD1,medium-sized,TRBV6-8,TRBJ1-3,TGTGCCAGCAGTGTTGCCGGGACAGTGAGAAACACCATATATTTT,CASSVAGTVRNTIYF
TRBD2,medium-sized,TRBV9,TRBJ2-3,TGTGCCAGCAGCGTTAGCGGGAGTGGGGGTACGCAGTATTTT,CASSVSGSGGTQYF
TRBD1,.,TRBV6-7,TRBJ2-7,TGTGCCAGCACCGGAAGAAGACAGGGATCCTACGAGCAGTACTTC,CASTGRRQGSYEQYF
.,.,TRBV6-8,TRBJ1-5,TGTGCCAGCAGTGGGACTGGAAATCAGCCCCAGCATTTT,CASSGTGNQPQHF